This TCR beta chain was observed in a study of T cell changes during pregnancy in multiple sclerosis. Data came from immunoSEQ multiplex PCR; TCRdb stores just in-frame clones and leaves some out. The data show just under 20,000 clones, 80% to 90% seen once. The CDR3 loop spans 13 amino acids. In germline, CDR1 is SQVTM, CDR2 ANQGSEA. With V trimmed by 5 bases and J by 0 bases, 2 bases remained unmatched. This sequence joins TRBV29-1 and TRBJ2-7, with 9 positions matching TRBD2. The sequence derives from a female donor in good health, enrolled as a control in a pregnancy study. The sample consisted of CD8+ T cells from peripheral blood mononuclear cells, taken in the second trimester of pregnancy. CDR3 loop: CSVLSGSSYEQYF. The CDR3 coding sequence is TGCAGCGTTCTTAGCGGGAGCTCCTACGAGCAGTACTTC.